The rows below give T cell receptor beta chains drawn from one sample of a study of blood T cell repertoires in COVID-19. Assay: immunoSEQ multiplex PCR; the TCRdb copy retains only in-frame clones and omits some. The sample has about 280,000 clones, approximately 88% seen once; the top ten hold about 5.5%. The sequenced material came from PBMCs or T cells enriched from blood (not recorded which). These receptors were collected from a middle-aged woman who had recovered from COVID-19. Both conserved end residues are part of each CDR3. Each record gives: CDR3 DNA, CDR3 protein, J gene, clone size, V gene, D gene. D genes are given only for firm matches. Rows give clone size only sometimes, using once, few, many, or a class for an expanded clone.

CDR3nt: TGCGCCAGCAGCAGAACTAGCGGGACGAAAGATACGCAGTATTTT; CDR3aa: CASSRTSGTKDTQYF; j_gene: TRBJ2-3; abundance: .; v_gene: TRBV5-1; d_gene: TRBD2
CDR3nt: TGCGCCAGCAGCTTGATGGCGCTAGCGGGATCCTCCAATGAGCAGTTCTTC; CDR3aa: CASSLMALAGSSNEQFF; j_gene: TRBJ2-1; abundance: .; v_gene: TRBV5-1; d_gene: TRBD2
CDR3nt: TGTGCCAGCAGCGGTAGAACGGACACTTCCGAGCAGTACTTC; CDR3aa: CASSGRTDTSEQYF; j_gene: TRBJ2-7; abundance: .; v_gene: TRBV9; d_gene: .
CDR3nt: TGTGCCAGTAGTAGCCGAGCGGGAGGCTTTAAAGAGCAGTTCTTC; CDR3aa: CASSSRAGGFKEQFF; j_gene: TRBJ2-1; abundance: .; v_gene: TRBV19; d_gene: TRBD2
CDR3nt: TGTGCCAGCTCACGTGAGACAGGGGGTTTTCTAGCGGGAGAAGAGACCCAGTACTTC; CDR3aa: CASSRETGGFLAGEETQYF; j_gene: TRBJ2-5; abundance: once; v_gene: TRBV18; d_gene: .
CDR3nt: TGTGCCAGCCGCAGGGCCGGCATCAATTCACCCCTCCACTTT; CDR3aa: CASRRAGINSPLHF; j_gene: TRBJ1-6; abundance: .; v_gene: TRBV11-2; d_gene: .
CDR3nt: TGTGCCAGCAGCAAATCAGGGCAGGGCTCTGGAAACACCATATATTTT; CDR3aa: CASSKSGQGSGNTIYF; j_gene: TRBJ1-3; abundance: .; v_gene: TRBV21-1; d_gene: .
CDR3nt: TGTGCCAGCAGCCTGACAGGGGCACTGGACTATGGCTACACCTTC; CDR3aa: CASSLTGALDYGYTF; j_gene: TRBJ1-2; abundance: .; v_gene: TRBV11-1; d_gene: TRBD1
CDR3nt: TGCGCCAGCACCCGGACTAGCGGGAGATTCTCCTACGAGCAGTACTTC; CDR3aa: CASTRTSGRFSYEQYF; j_gene: TRBJ2-7; abundance: .; v_gene: TRBV5-1; d_gene: TRBD2
CDR3nt: TGCGCCAGCAGCCCCGGACTAGCGGGACGCGAGCAGTACTTC; CDR3aa: CASSPGLAGREQYF; j_gene: TRBJ2-7; abundance: .; v_gene: TRBV4-1; d_gene: TRBD2
CDR3nt: TGCAGCGTCCTCGGCCGGACTAGCGGGAGGGCGAAATCCTACAATGAGCAGTTCTTC; CDR3aa: CSVLGRTSGRAKSYNEQFF; j_gene: TRBJ2-1; abundance: .; v_gene: TRBV29-1; d_gene: TRBD2
CDR3nt: TGTGCCAGCACCTCCGGCTACGAGCAGTACTTC; CDR3aa: CASTSGYEQYF; j_gene: TRBJ2-7; abundance: .; v_gene: TRBV11-2; d_gene: .
CDR3nt: TGCGCCAGCAGCCGGGGACTAGCGGGGTCCTACGAGCAGTACTTC; CDR3aa: CASSRGLAGSYEQYF; j_gene: TRBJ2-7; abundance: .; v_gene: TRBV5-1; d_gene: TRBD2
CDR3nt: TGTGCCAGCAGCCCCCTGGGAGGAGCAGACGAGCAGTACTTC; CDR3aa: CASSPLGGADEQYF; j_gene: TRBJ2-7; abundance: .; v_gene: TRBV7-2; d_gene: .
CDR3nt: TGTGCCAGCAGTTACTCGGGGGCGGCGGGCACTGAAGCTTTCTTT; CDR3aa: CASSYSGAAGTEAFF; j_gene: TRBJ1-1; abundance: .; v_gene: TRBV6-5; d_gene: .
CDR3nt: TGTGCCAGCTCACCAATGCGGGACTTAAATAATTCACCCCTCCACTTT; CDR3aa: CASSPMRDLNNSPLHF; j_gene: TRBJ1-6; abundance: .; v_gene: TRBV18; d_gene: .
CDR3nt: TGTGCCAGCAGCCCCCTCGGGAGAGCGGGAGGGGCGGGTGAGCAGTTCTTC; CDR3aa: CASSPLGRAGGAGEQFF; j_gene: TRBJ2-1; abundance: .; v_gene: TRBV11-2; d_gene: TRBD2
CDR3nt: TGTGCCAGCAGCCATCCGGACAACTCCTACGAGCAGTACTTC; CDR3aa: CASSHPDNSYEQYF; j_gene: TRBJ2-7; abundance: few; v_gene: TRBV3-1/TRBV3-2; d_gene: .
CDR3nt: TGCGCCAGCAGCCGCGTACAGGGCGATGAGCAGTTCTTC; CDR3aa: CASSRVQGDEQFF; j_gene: TRBJ2-1; abundance: .; v_gene: TRBV4-3; d_gene: .
CDR3nt: TGTGCCAGCAGTGAAGCGCAGGTCCTAAATCAGCCCCAGCATTTT; CDR3aa: CASSEAQVLNQPQHF; j_gene: TRBJ1-5; abundance: once; v_gene: TRBV6-1; d_gene: .
CDR3nt: TGTGCCAGAAGCAAGAGTCACCCTTACAATGAGCAGTTCTTC; CDR3aa: CARSKSHPYNEQFF; j_gene: TRBJ2-1; abundance: .; v_gene: TRBV5-3; d_gene: .
CDR3nt: TGTGCCAGCAGCGTAGGGGTAGGGGGCCCTAATTCACCCCTCCACTTT; CDR3aa: CASSVGVGGPNSPLHF; j_gene: TRBJ1-6; abundance: .; v_gene: TRBV9; d_gene: TRBD1
CDR3nt: TGCGCCAGCAGCTTGGCGGGGGAAACCAATGAGCAGTTCTTC; CDR3aa: CASSLAGETNEQFF; j_gene: TRBJ2-1; abundance: .; v_gene: TRBV5-1; d_gene: .
CDR3nt: TGTGCCAGCAGCTTATCTCTAGCGGGACCGCAGGATGAGCAGTTCTTC; CDR3aa: CASSLSLAGPQDEQFF; j_gene: TRBJ2-1; abundance: .; v_gene: TRBV7-2; d_gene: TRBD2
CDR3nt: TGTGCCAGCAAAAACGGAGCCGGATACGAGCAGTACTTC; CDR3aa: CASKNGAGYEQYF; j_gene: TRBJ2-7; abundance: .; v_gene: TRBV6-5; d_gene: .
CDR3nt: TGTGCCAGCAGCTTAGGAGGGAGCTCCTACAATGAGCAGTTCTTC; CDR3aa: CASSLGGSSYNEQFF; j_gene: TRBJ2-1; abundance: .; v_gene: TRBV13; d_gene: .
CDR3nt: TGTGCCAGCAGTCCGGACCGGACAAATCATCAGCCCCAGCATTTT; CDR3aa: CASSPDRTNHQPQHF; j_gene: TRBJ1-5; abundance: .; v_gene: TRBV2; d_gene: .
CDR3nt: TGTGCCAGCAGCTTAGGTCGAGGGGAGACCCAGTACTTC; CDR3aa: CASSLGRGETQYF; j_gene: TRBJ2-5; abundance: .; v_gene: TRBV11-3; d_gene: .
CDR3nt: TGTGCCAGCAGGGGGGGACTCGCCGCAGAGACGCAGTATTTT; CDR3aa: CASRGGLAAETQYF; j_gene: TRBJ2-3; abundance: few; v_gene: TRBV28; d_gene: .
CDR3nt: TGTGCCAGCAGCTCTAGCGAACACGCCCTCTACAATGAGCAGTTCTTC; CDR3aa: CASSSSEHALYNEQFF; j_gene: TRBJ2-1; abundance: .; v_gene: TRBV7-9; d_gene: .
CDR3nt: TGTGCCAGCTCACAGTGGGGCCTCTCTGGAAACACCATATATTTT; CDR3aa: CASSQWGLSGNTIYF; j_gene: TRBJ1-3; abundance: .; v_gene: TRBV18; d_gene: .
CDR3nt: TGTGCCAGCAGACCTCAAGCCGGGGTTTACGAGCAGTACTTC; CDR3aa: CASRPQAGVYEQYF; j_gene: TRBJ2-7; abundance: once; v_gene: TRBV6-2/TRBV6-3; d_gene: .
CDR3nt: TGCGCCAGCAGCCAATTGCCAGGGGCGGTTGAGCAGTTCTTC; CDR3aa: CASSQLPGAVEQFF; j_gene: TRBJ2-1; abundance: .; v_gene: TRBV4-3; d_gene: .
CDR3nt: TGCGCCAGCAGCCTTCTGACAGGTCATAACTATGGCTACACCTTC; CDR3aa: CASSLLTGHNYGYTF; j_gene: TRBJ1-2; abundance: .; v_gene: TRBV4-3; d_gene: .
CDR3nt: TGTGCCAGCAGTCAACAGGTGATAGGACAGCCCCAGCATTTT; CDR3aa: CASSQQVIGQPQHF; j_gene: TRBJ1-5; abundance: .; v_gene: TRBV6-2/TRBV6-3; d_gene: .
CDR3nt: TGTGCCAGCAGCACCCGGACAGGGGAGTACGAGCAGTACTTC; CDR3aa: CASSTRTGEYEQYF; j_gene: TRBJ2-7; abundance: .; v_gene: TRBV7-8; d_gene: TRBD1
CDR3nt: TGTGCCAGCAGGGGGGCAGCTCGTTTGCCCCAGTACTTC; CDR3aa: CASRGAARLPQYF; j_gene: TRBJ2-5; abundance: .; v_gene: TRBV12-3/TRBV12-4; d_gene: .
CDR3nt: TGTGCCAGCAGTTACCACCCCTTACGGTCGAGTGAAAAACTGTTTTTT; CDR3aa: CASSYHPLRSSEKLFF; j_gene: TRBJ1-4; abundance: .; v_gene: TRBV6-2/TRBV6-3; d_gene: .
CDR3nt: TGCGCCAGCAGCCAAGGGGCTATCGCGGGACCTTATGGCTACACCTTC; CDR3aa: CASSQGAIAGPYGYTF; j_gene: TRBJ1-2; abundance: .; v_gene: TRBV4-3; d_gene: .
CDR3nt: TGTGCCAGCAGCCAAGGACTAGCGGGAGGATCTAGCACCGGGGAGCTGTTTTTT; CDR3aa: CASSQGLAGGSSTGELFF; j_gene: TRBJ2-2; abundance: .; v_gene: TRBV4-2; d_gene: TRBD2
CDR3nt: TGTGCCAGCTCAAACCTCGGGACTACTCAAGAGACCCAGTACTTC; CDR3aa: CASSNLGTTQETQYF; j_gene: TRBJ2-5; abundance: .; v_gene: TRBV18; d_gene: TRBD2
CDR3nt: TGCGCCAGCAGCGGCGGGACGGGCACCGGGGAGCTGTTTTTT; CDR3aa: CASSGGTGTGELFF; j_gene: TRBJ2-2; abundance: .; v_gene: TRBV5-1; d_gene: .
CDR3nt: TGCGCCAGCAGCCTATATAGCGGGAGGGTAGCGAACACCGGGGAGCTGTTTTTT; CDR3aa: CASSLYSGRVANTGELFF; j_gene: TRBJ2-2; abundance: .; v_gene: TRBV5-1; d_gene: TRBD2
CDR3nt: TGTGCCAGCAGCTTTGACAGGTATAGCAATCAGCCCCAGCATTTT; CDR3aa: CASSFDRYSNQPQHF; j_gene: TRBJ1-5; abundance: .; v_gene: TRBV7-8; d_gene: .
CDR3nt: TGTGCCTGGAGTCAGGGCTACTCTGGAAACACCATATATTTT; CDR3aa: CAWSQGYSGNTIYF; j_gene: TRBJ1-3; abundance: .; v_gene: TRBV30; d_gene: .
CDR3nt: TGTGCCAGCAGCTTACTAGCGGGAGACTCGGGGGAGCAGTACTTC; CDR3aa: CASSLLAGDSGEQYF; j_gene: TRBJ2-7; abundance: .; v_gene: TRBV11-2; d_gene: TRBD2
CDR3nt: TGTGCCAGCAGCCCCCTTTCTGTTTACAATGAGCAGTTCTTC; CDR3aa: CASSPLSVYNEQFF; j_gene: TRBJ2-1; abundance: .; v_gene: TRBV6-5; d_gene: .
CDR3nt: TGTGCCAGTAGTTCAAAGGGGGATTCACCCCTCCACTTT; CDR3aa: CASSSKGDSPLHF; j_gene: TRBJ1-6; abundance: .; v_gene: TRBV19; d_gene: .
CDR3nt: TGTGCCAGCAGCCCAGTTTCGGGGGAGCAGTACTTC; CDR3aa: CASSPVSGEQYF; j_gene: TRBJ2-7; abundance: .; v_gene: TRBV14; d_gene: .
CDR3nt: TGTGCCAGCAGTGCCCCTCTCCGGGACAGGGGCGAGCAGTACTTC; CDR3aa: CASSAPLRDRGEQYF; j_gene: TRBJ2-7; abundance: .; v_gene: TRBV28; d_gene: TRBD1
CDR3nt: TGTGCCACCAGTGACCGATCATCCAGGAACCGGCAGGGCAATGAGCAGTTCTTC; CDR3aa: CATSDRSSRNRQGNEQFF; j_gene: TRBJ2-1; abundance: .; v_gene: TRBV24-1; d_gene: .
CDR3nt: TGCAGTGCTAGTCGGACAGGGTGGAACACCATATATTTT; CDR3aa: CSASRTGWNTIYF; j_gene: TRBJ1-3; abundance: few; v_gene: TRBV20-1; d_gene: TRBD1
CDR3nt: TGTGCCAGCAGCTTCAACTCTGGGGCCAACGTCCTGACTTTC; CDR3aa: CASSFNSGANVLTF; j_gene: TRBJ2-6; abundance: few; v_gene: TRBV5-4; d_gene: .
CDR3nt: TGTGCCAGCTCACCACAACTGGACAGGGAAGCTTTCTTT; CDR3aa: CASSPQLDREAFF; j_gene: TRBJ1-1; abundance: .; v_gene: TRBV18; d_gene: TRBD1
CDR3nt: TGCGCCAGCAGTGAGAACACCGAAGCTTTCTTT; CDR3aa: CASSENTEAFF; j_gene: TRBJ1-1; abundance: .; v_gene: TRBV10-2; d_gene: .
CDR3nt: TGTGCCAGCAGCCATACACGTAACTATGGCTACACCTTC; CDR3aa: CASSHTRNYGYTF; j_gene: TRBJ1-2; abundance: .; v_gene: TRBV14; d_gene: .
CDR3nt: TGTGCCAGCTCACGAGGAGATAATCAGCCCCAGCATTTT; CDR3aa: CASSRGDNQPQHF; j_gene: TRBJ1-5; abundance: .; v_gene: TRBV18; d_gene: .
CDR3nt: TGTGCCAGCAGTAGGACTAGCGGAAACTCCTACGAGCAGTACTTC; CDR3aa: CASSRTSGNSYEQYF; j_gene: TRBJ2-7; abundance: .; v_gene: TRBV6-5; d_gene: TRBD2
CDR3nt: TGTGCCAGCTCAAGGGGGAGCTCCTATAATTCACCCCTCCACTTT; CDR3aa: CASSRGSSYNSPLHF; j_gene: TRBJ1-6; abundance: .; v_gene: TRBV3-1/TRBV3-2; d_gene: .